This T cell receptor beta chain was found in a study of blood T cell repertoires in COVID-19. Overall study: PBMCs, B-cell-depleted T cells, or T cells provided the cDNA or gDNA that made up the material.

Original processing notes: The authors estimated nucleated cell counts from reference gene primer amplification. Assay: immunoSEQ multiplex PCR; the TCRdb copy retains only in-frame clones and omits some. V and J calls and clone size are copied from that table; D and trimming were computed from the DNA. Of some 250,000 clones listed, roughly 93% were seen once; the top ten hold about 2.3%. This clone was found once. This CDR3 contains 14 residues. V lost 4 bases to trimming and J lost 6 bases; unmatched junction nucleotides: 4. Germline V gene lookup returns CDR1 KGHSH and CDR2 LQKENI. Sequencing was performed on PBMCs or T cells enriched from blood (not recorded which). This receptor was identified in a woman aged 40 to 50 with acute COVID-19. This chain uses TRBV18 with TRBJ2-3; 10 bases fit TRBD2. The DNA of the CDR3 is TGTGCCAGCTCACTCTCTAGCGGGAGTGATACGCAGTATTTT. Translated: CASSLSSGSDTQYF.